This TCR beta chain was identified in a study of blood T cell repertoires in COVID-19. About the research overall: From the United States, Italy and Spain came samples of acute and convalescent COVID-19. T cells, B-cell-depleted T cells, or PBMCs provided the cDNA or gDNA that served as material.

Original analysis: Amplification from reference gene primers served as the basis for estimated nucleated cell counts. Using immunoSEQ multiplex PCR, the repertoire was profiled, and TCRdb retains in-frame clones only, with some absent. V and J calls and clone size are those listed in that table; D and trimming were worked out from the DNA. The table includes about 94,000 clones, about 86% detected once. The sequence was collected from a man aged 55 to 70 with acute or convalescent COVID-19. The sequencing sample was made of peripheral blood.

The CDR3 region is CASSLDIFYEQYF. The CDR3 bases are TGTGCCAGCAGCTTGGACATCTTCTACGAGCAGTACTTC. The rearrangement uses TRBV5-5 and TRBJ2-7; D is undetermined. V was clipped by 0 bases and J by 3 bases, with 7 bases between them. CDR1 is SGHKS, CDR2 YYEKEE, per germline (reference sequence). CDR3 length: 13 amino acids.